These 11 T cell receptor beta chains share one sample of origin, sequenced in a study of cytomegalovirus exposure and HLA in healthy donors. Researchers ran the PCR with 60 Vbeta and 13 Jbeta primers. Using immunoSEQ multiplex PCR, the repertoire was profiled, and TCRdb retains in-frame clones only, with some absent. Of around 100,000 clones in the sample, roughly 70% were seen once. What was sequenced was PBMCs. Receptor source: a woman aged 25 to 39 in good health and CMV-seronegative.

This chain uses TRBV2 with TRBJ1-4; D possibly corresponds to TRBD1 (5 bases). The germline CDR1 and CDR2 sequences are SNHLY and FYNNEI. The CDR3 has 15 amino acids. The V end was cut by 4 bases, the J end by 3 bases, with 12 bases between. Here the CDR3 reads CASSGQGGSNEKLFF. CDR3 sequence (DNA): TGTGCCAGCAGTGGTCAGGGTGGTTCTAATGAAAAACTGTTTTTT. The whole variable domain, filled in from reference TRBV2 and TRBJ1-4, reads EPEVTQTPSHQVTQMGQEVILRCVPISNHLYFYWYRQILGQKVEFLVSFYNNEISEKSEIFDDQFSVERPDGSNFTLKIRSTKLEDSAMYFCASSGQGGSNEKLFFGSGTQLSVL.

V usage is TRBV29-1 and J usage is TRBJ2-7; 10 bases match TRBD1. J was trimmed by 6 bases and V by 7 bases; bases with no gene match: 18. The CDR3 has 16 amino acids. Germline values: CDR1 SQVTM, CDR2 ANQGSEA. CDR3 bases: TGCAGCGCCCTTGACGGGACAGGGGAGCGGTTGGGCGAGCAGTACTTC. It is translated as CSALDGTGERLGEQYF.

The CDR3 spells CASSQGSGVANEQFF. As DNA, the CDR3 is TGTGCCAGCAGCCAAGGGAGCGGGGTAGCCAATGAGCAGTTCTTC. The rearrangement uses TRBV4-2 and TRBJ2-1; 7 bases line up with TRBD2. Unmatched junction bases numbered 6, after V lost 1 base and J lost 6 bases. The CDR3 runs to 15 residues. CDR1 and CDR2 (germline): LGHNA, YNFKEQ.

The DNA for the CDR3 is TGTGCCAGCAGTGACCTCTCGGGGATGACGCTCTATGGCTACACCTTC. Translating it yields CASSDLSGMTLYGYTF. The chain has TRBV25-1 and TRBJ1-2; D unclear. The V end lost 3 bases, the J end lost 4 bases, and 18 bases lay between the germline ends. This CDR3 region has 16 residues. Germline CDR1 reads MGHDK; CDR2 reads SYGVNS.

This clone was counted only a few times. Other DNA sequences in this sample translate to the same CDR3. The rearrangement links TRBV29-1 to TRBJ1-1; D gene unclear. The CDR3 has 11 residues. Germline V gives CDR1 SQVTM, CDR2 ANQGSEA. V lost 3 bases and J 3 bases, leaving 5 bases between the germline ends. CDR3 in amino acids: CSVERDTEAFF. The CDR3 nucleotides are TGCAGCGTTGAGAGGGACACTGAAGCTTTCTTT.

The rearrangement uses TRBV7-2 and TRBJ1-4, with 7 positions matching TRBD1. CDR1 SGHTA and CDR2 FQGNSA come from the germline V gene. This CDR3 is 16 amino acids long. With V trimmed by 4 bases and J by 16 bases, 21 bases remained unmatched. CDR3 in DNA: TGTGCCAGCAGCTCTCTTCGCCGGGACAGATTTAATATTTGGTTTTTT. This gives the protein CASSSLRRDRFNIWFF.

This sequence joins TRBV6-5 and TRBJ2-3; TRBD2 is a possible D gene (7 bases). The CDR3 extends over 13 amino acids. Germline values: CDR1 MNHEY, CDR2 SVGAGI. V was clipped by 8 bases and J by 5 bases, with 14 bases between them. The CDR3 nucleotides read TGTGCCAGCCAACAGGGAGGGGGAGATACGCAGTATTTT. It codes for CASQQGGGDTQYF.

The CDR3 nucleotides are TGTGCCAGCAGTTACCGTGGGACAGGGGTCACTGAAGCTTTCTTT. It translates to CASSYRGTGVTEAFF. The gene calls are TRBV6-5 and TRBJ1-1; 10 nucleotides align to TRBD1. CDR3 length: 15 amino acids. CDR1 is MNHEY, CDR2 SVGAGI, per germline. The J segment lost 4 bases and the V segment lost 2 bases, leaving 4 bases of the junction unmatched.

This chain links TRBV2 with TRBJ1-5, with D uncertain. Germline V lookup: CDR1 SNHLY, CDR2 FYNNEI. This CDR3 is built from 13 residues. The V and J ends lost 3 bases and 1 base respectively, with 4 bases between them. The CDR3 region has the DNA TGTGCCAGCAGTGAGCGGAGCAATCAGCCCCAGCATTTT. It encodes CASSERSNQPQHF.

J is TRBJ1-3 and V is TRBV2, with D unresolved. This CDR3 comprises 14 residues. Trimming took 6 bases from V and 11 from J, leaving 20 bases between them. Germline V gives CDR1 SNHLY, CDR2 FYNNEI. CDR3 region: CASSESPLPSSIYF. CDR3 DNA: TGTGCCAGCAGCGAATCCCCCCTCCCTTCCTCCATATATTTT.

This rearrangement joins TRBV25-1 to TRBJ2-2; no clear D. Trimming cost V 8 bases and J 3 bases, with 13 bases left between them. Germline-derived CDR1 and CDR2 are MGHDK and SYGVNS. The CDR3 loop spans 14 amino acids. The CDR3 loop reads CASGDMTDTGELFF. The CDR3 DNA reads as TGTGCCAGCGGCGACATGACCGACACCGGGGAGCTGTTTTTT.